Below, 12 T cell receptor beta chains from the same sample are listed, as sequenced in a study of shared clonotypes between healthy human individuals. Method: immunoSEQ multiplex PCR; TCRdb's copy keeps in-frame clones and lacks some. Altogether around 480,000 clones are present, roughly 79% being singletons, with the ten largest covering roughly an eighth. The sequenced material came from PBMCs. These receptors originate from a middle-aged woman in good health. Some clones in this sample may be carry-over from other donors' samples.

The J gene is TRBJ2-1, the V gene TRBV5-1, with D possibly TRBD1 on 6 matching bases. The V gene's germline CDR1 is SGHRS and CDR2 YFSETQ. V lost 4 bases and J lost 7, with 18 bases in between. The CDR3 spans 15 residues. CDR3 protein: CASSPAGVLRNEQFF. Written as DNA, the CDR3 is TGCGCCAGCAGCCCAGCAGGGGTCCTGAGGAATGAGCAGTTCTTC.

In DNA form, the CDR3 reads TGTGCCAGCAGCGTAACTAGCGGCCTCTACAATGAGCAGTTCTTC. As protein: CASSVTSGLYNEQFF. The rearrangement uses TRBV9 and TRBJ2-1; 8 bases align to TRBD2. Germline V gives CDR1 SGDLS, CDR2 YYNGEE. The CDR3 is 15 amino acids. Trimming took 1 base from V and 3 from J; bases not matched to a gene: 3.

V and J are TRBV28 and TRBJ2-3; D is ambiguous. V was trimmed by 2 bases and J by 0 bases, leaving 18 bases between them. In germline, CDR1 is MDHEN, CDR2 SYDVKM. The CDR3 has 18 residues. The CDR3 nucleotides read TGTGCCAGCAGTTTAACACTCGCGGCCTTTTCTAGCACAGATACGCAGTATTTT. This gives the protein CASSLTLAAFSSTDTQYF.

V is TRBV2 and J is TRBJ2-3, with TRBD2 matching 12 bases. The CDR3 runs to 16 residues. The trim removed 9 bases at V and 2 bases at J, leaving 9 bases unmatched. The germline V gene encodes CDR1 SNHLY and CDR2 FYNNEI. In DNA, the CDR3 is TGTGCCAGTACCGGGACTAGCGGGCGGGTCACAGATACGCAGTATTTT. This sequence encodes CASTGTSGRVTDTQYF.

J is TRBJ1-4 and V is TRBV19; TRBD1 matches 7 bases. Germline V gives CDR1 LNHDA, CDR2 SQIVND (reference sequence). The CDR3 extends over 19 amino acids. Trimming took 6 bases from V and 0 from J; bases not matched to a gene: 16. In nucleotides, the CDR3 is TGTGCCAGTAGAGATAGTACAGGGGTCCGGGATGCAACTAATGAAAAACTGTTTTTT. Its translation: CASRDSTGVRDATNEKLFF.

This chain connects TRBV30 to TRBJ2-3; 7 bases map to TRBD2. Germline CDR1 reads GTSNPN; CDR2 reads SVGIG (reference sequence). The V segment lost 3 bases and the J segment 6 bases; nucleotides outside the gene matches: 6. This CDR3 has 13 amino acids. The CDR3 loop is CAWSPGLGDTQYF. The CDR3 DNA reads TGTGCCTGGAGCCCCGGACTAGGCGATACGCAGTATTTT.

The chain links TRBV14 to TRBJ1-2; D not certain. Trimming removed 0 bases from V and 1 base from J, with 9 bases in between. Per germline, CDR1 SGHDN and CDR2 FVKESK. The CDR3 has 15 amino acids. CDR3 amino acids: CASSQDLEGNYGYTF. CDR3 sequence (DNA): TGTGCCAGCAGCCAAGATCTCGAGGGTAACTATGGCTACACCTTC. Supplemented by reference TRBV14 and TRBJ1-2, the full variable domain reads EAGVTQFPSHSVIEKGQTVTLRCDPISGHDNLYWYRRVMGKEIKFLLHFVKESKQDESGMPNNRFLAERTGGTYSTLKVQPAELEDSGVYFCASSQDLEGNYGYTFGSGTRLTVV.

There are a few counts of this clone. This rearrangement joins TRBV25-1 to TRBJ2-5, with 12 bases fitting TRBD2. Germline CDR1 MGHDK, CDR2 SYGVNS. This CDR3 spans 18 amino acids. Trimming at V came to 3 bases and at J to 3 bases, leaving 11 bases not matched to a gene. DNA for the CDR3: TGTGCCAGCAGTGATTCCCCTAGCGGGAGGGCCTGGAAAGAGACCCAGTACTTC. Protein sequence: CASSDSPSGRAWKETQYF.

This chain links TRBV19 with TRBJ1-2, with a possible D match to TRBD1 (5 bases). CDR1 LNHDA and CDR2 SQIVND come from the germline V gene (reference sequence). This CDR3 contains 12 residues. V lost 4 bases, J lost 8 bases, and 11 bases lay in between. CDR3 region: CASSNRRMGYTF. CDR3 nucleotide sequence: TGTGCCAGTAGTAACAGGCGCATGGGCTACACCTTC.

The chain links TRBV29-1 to TRBJ2-2; D gene ambiguous. The V and J ends lost 3 bases and 2 bases respectively, with 10 bases between them. The CDR3 length is 14 residues. From germline, CDR1 is SQVTM and CDR2 ANQGSEA. Here the CDR3 DNA reads TGCAGCGTTGATGGTGTCTCCAACACCGGGGAGCTGTTTTTT. Amino acids: CSVDGVSNTGELFF.

V and J are TRBV4-1 and TRBJ1-1; D is ambiguous. The CDR3 is 20 residues long. CDR1 and CDR2 (germline): MGHRA, YSYEKL. Trimming cost V 5 bases and J 0 bases, with 28 bases left between them. The CDR3 nucleotides read TGCGCCAGCAGCATCCCAACGGGATCCCCCGAAAGGAGGGTGAACACTGAAGCTTTCTTT. It yields the protein CASSIPTGSPERRVNTEAFF.

This clone came up once. The gene calls are TRBV10-3 and TRBJ1-3; maybe TRBD1 (6 bases). The CDR3 sequence is 17 residues long. V was clipped by 8 bases and J by 2 bases, with 22 bases between them. Germline V gene data show CDR1 as ENHRY and CDR2 as SYGVKD. CDR3 region: CAILKIDRLFTGNTIYF. Here the CDR3 DNA reads TGTGCCATCCTCAAAATCGACAGGCTATTTACTGGAAACACCATATATTTT.